Sequencing of this TCR beta chain was carried out in a study of beta chain features in type 1 diabetes. Study information: Examined across all samples were over 85 million sorted cells.

The study, taken as a whole, reports: Over-representation of high TCR-expressing cells was a possible consequence of cDNA sequencing. There were fewer insertions and more deletions at the VDJ junctions of type 1 diabetes patients. Any HLA type influence on TCRB rearrangement was left unresolved here. Shortening that was moderate but significant affected the TCRB CDR3s of Type 1 diabetes patients in all four CD4+ subsets.

This clone was picked up a small number of times. Its antigen is still unknown. Since all of the isolated RNA was reverse transcribed, expressed TCRB transcripts were what got sequenced. Produced via immunoSEQ multiplex PCR; TCRdb's table is partial and in-frame only. The table has 130,000 or so clones, about 10% seen once. Material for sequencing was central memory CD4+ T cells from blood. The receptor was isolated from a man aged 25 to 40 with type 1 diabetes.

CDR3 protein: CASSPGQGWNYGYTF. CDR3 DNA: TGCGCCAGCAGCCCTGGACAGGGTTGGAACTATGGCTACACCTTC. V and J are TRBV4-3 and TRBJ1-2, with 8 bases identical to TRBD1. This CDR3 spans 15 amino acids. J lost 2 bases, V lost 4 bases, and 6 bases had no gene match. Per the germline V gene, CDR1 is LGHNA and CDR2 is YSLEER.